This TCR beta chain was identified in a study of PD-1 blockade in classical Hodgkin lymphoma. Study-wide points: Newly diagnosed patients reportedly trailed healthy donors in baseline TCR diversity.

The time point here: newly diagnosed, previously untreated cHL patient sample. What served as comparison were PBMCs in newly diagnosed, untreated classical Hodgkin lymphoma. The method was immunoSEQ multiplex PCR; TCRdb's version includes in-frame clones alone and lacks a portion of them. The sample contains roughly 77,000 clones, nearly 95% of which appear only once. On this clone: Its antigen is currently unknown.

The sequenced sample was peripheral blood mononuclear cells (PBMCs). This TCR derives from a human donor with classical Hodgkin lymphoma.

CDR3 sequence: CASSEGTSADTQYF. The CDR3 bases are TGTGCCAGCAGTGAGGGGACTAGCGCAGATACGCAGTATTTT. This chain joins TRBV2 and TRBJ2-3; 10 bases are shared with TRBD2. V gave up 3 bases and J gave up 4 bases; unmatched junction bases: 1. This CDR3 comprises 14 residues. Germline assignment: CDR1 SNHLY and CDR2 FYNNEI. The variable domain in full, with the rest retrieved from reference TRBV2 and TRBJ2-3, is EPEVTQTPSHQVTQMGQEVILRCVPISNHLYFYWYRQILGQKVEFLVSFYNNEISEKSEIFDDQFSVERPDGSNFTLKIRSTKLEDSAMYFCASSEGTSADTQYFGPGTRLTVL.